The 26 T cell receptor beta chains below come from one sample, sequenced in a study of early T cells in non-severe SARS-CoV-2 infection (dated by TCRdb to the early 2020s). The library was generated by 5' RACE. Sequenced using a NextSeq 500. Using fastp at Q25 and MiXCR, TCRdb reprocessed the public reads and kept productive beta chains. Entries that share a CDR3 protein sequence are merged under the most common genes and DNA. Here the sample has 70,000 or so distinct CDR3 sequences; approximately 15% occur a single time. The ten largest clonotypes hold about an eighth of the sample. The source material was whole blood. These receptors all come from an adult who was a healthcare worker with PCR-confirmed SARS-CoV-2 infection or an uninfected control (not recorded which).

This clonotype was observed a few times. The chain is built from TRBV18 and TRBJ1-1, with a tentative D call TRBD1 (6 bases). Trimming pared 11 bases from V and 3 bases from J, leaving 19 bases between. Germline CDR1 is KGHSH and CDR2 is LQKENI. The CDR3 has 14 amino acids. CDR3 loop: CACTLGARDTEAFF. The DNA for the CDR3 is TGTGCCTGCACTCTGGGGGCAAGGGACACTGAAGCTTTCTTT. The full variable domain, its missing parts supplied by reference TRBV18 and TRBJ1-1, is NAGVMQNPRHLVRRRGQEARLRCSPMKGHSHVYWYRQLPEEGLKFMVYLQKENIIDESGMPKERFSAEFPKEGPSILRIQQVVRGDSAAYFCACTLGARDTEAFFGQGTRLTVV.

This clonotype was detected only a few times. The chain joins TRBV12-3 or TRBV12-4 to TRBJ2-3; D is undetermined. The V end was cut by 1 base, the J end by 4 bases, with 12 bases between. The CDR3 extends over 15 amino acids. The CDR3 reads CASSLGLGTSDTQYF. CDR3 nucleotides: TGTGCCAGCAGTTTAGGGCTAGGTACTTCAGATACGCAGTATTTT.

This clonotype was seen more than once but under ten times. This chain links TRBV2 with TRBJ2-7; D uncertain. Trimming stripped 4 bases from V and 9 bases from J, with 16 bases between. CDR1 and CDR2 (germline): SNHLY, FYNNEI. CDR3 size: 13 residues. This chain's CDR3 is CASSVGAMGRQYF. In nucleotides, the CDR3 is TGTGCCAGCAGTGTTGGCGCTATGGGAAGGCAGTACTTC.

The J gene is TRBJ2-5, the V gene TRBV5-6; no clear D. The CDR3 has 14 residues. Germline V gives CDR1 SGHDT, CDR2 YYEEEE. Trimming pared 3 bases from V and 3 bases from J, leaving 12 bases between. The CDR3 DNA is TGTGCCAGCAGCTCCATAGACCGGGAAGAGACCCAGTACTTC. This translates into CASSSIDREETQYF.

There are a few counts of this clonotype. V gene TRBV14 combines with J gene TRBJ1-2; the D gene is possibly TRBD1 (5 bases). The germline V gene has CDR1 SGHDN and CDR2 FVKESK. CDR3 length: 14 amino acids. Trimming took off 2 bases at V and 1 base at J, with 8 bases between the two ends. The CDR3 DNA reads TGTGCCAGCAGCCAACCCAGGGATAACTATGGCTACACCTTC. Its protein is CASSQPRDNYGYTF.

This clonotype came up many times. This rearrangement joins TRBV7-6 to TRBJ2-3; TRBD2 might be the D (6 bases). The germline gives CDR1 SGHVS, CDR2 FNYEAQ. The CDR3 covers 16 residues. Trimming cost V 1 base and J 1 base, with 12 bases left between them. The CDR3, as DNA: TGTGCCAGCAGCTTAGGCGGGGACGTGGGCACAGATACGCAGTATTTT. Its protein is CASSLGGDVGTDTQYF.

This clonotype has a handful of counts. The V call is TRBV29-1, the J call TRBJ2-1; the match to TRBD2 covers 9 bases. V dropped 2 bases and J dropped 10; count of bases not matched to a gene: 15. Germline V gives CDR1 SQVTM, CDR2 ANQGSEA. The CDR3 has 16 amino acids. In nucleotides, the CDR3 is TGCAGCGTTGAAAAGGCGGGGGGGCTGTCATGGGGCGAGCAGTTCTTC. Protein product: CSVEKAGGLSWGEQFF.

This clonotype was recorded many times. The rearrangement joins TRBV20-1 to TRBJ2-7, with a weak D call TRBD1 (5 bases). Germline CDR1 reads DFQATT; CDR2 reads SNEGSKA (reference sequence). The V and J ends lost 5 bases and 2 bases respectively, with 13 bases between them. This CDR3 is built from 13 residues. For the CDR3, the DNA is TGCAGTGCTCCCTTCGGACAAACCTACGAGCAGTACTTC. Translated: CSAPFGQTYEQYF.

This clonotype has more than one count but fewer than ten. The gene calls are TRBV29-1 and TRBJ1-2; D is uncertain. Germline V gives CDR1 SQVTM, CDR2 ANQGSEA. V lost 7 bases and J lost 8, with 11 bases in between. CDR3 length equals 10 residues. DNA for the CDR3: TGCAGCGCCGTACCCCGAGGCTACACCTTC. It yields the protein CSAVPRGYTF.

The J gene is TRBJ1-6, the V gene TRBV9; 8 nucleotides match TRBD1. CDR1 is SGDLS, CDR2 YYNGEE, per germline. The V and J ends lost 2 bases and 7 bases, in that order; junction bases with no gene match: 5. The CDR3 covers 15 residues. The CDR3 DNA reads TGTGCCAGCAGCGTTACCGGGACAGGCAATTCACCCCTCCACTTT. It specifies CASSVTGTGNSPLHF.

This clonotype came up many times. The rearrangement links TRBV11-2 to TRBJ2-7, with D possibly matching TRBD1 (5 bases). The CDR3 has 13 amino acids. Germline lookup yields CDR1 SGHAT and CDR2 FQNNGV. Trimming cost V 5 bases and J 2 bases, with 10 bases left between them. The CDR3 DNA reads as TGTGCCAGCAGCGACGGACAACCCTACGAGCAGTACTTC. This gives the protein CASSDGQPYEQYF.

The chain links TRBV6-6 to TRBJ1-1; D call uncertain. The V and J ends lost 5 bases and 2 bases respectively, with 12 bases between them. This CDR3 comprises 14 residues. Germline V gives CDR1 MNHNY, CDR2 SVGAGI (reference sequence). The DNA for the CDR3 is TGTGCCAGCAGTCCTCCCCGGGGAAACACTGAAGCTTTCTTT. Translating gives CASSPPRGNTEAFF.

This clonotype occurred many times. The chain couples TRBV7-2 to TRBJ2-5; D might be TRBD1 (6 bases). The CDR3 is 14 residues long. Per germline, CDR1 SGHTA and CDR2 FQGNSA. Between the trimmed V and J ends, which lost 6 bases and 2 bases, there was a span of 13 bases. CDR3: CASSGQPQQETQYF. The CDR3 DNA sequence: TGTGCCAGCAGTGGACAGCCCCAGCAAGAGACCCAGTACTTC.

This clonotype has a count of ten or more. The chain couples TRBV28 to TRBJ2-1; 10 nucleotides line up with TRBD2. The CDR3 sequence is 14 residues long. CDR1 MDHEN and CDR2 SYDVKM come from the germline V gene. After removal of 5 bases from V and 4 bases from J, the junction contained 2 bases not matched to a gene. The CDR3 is CASSIAGGYNEQFF. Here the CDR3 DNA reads TGTGCCAGCAGTATAGCGGGGGGTTACAATGAGCAGTTCTTC.

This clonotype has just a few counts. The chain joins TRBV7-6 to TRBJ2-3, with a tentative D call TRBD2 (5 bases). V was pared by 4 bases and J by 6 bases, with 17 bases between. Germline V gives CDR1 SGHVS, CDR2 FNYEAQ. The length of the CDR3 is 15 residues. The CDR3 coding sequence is TGTGCCAGCAGCTCCGACCCGGCTCCGGGGGATACGCAGTATTTT. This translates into CASSSDPAPGDTQYF.

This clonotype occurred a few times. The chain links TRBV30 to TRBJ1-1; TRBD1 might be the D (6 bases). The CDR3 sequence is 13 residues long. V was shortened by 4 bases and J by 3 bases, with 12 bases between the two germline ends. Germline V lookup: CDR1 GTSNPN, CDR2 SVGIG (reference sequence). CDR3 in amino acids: CAWKGELDTEAFF. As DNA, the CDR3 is TGTGCCTGGAAGGGGGAGTTAGACACTGAAGCTTTCTTT.

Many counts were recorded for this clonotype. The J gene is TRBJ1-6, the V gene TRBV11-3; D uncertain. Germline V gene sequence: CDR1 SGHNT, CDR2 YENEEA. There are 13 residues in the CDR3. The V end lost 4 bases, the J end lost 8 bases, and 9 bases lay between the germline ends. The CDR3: CASSWDGDSPLHF. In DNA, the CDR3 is TGTGCCAGCAGCTGGGATGGCGATTCACCCCTCCACTTT.

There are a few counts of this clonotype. The chain's CDR3 is CAISERDEQYF. The CDR3 DNA reads TGTGCCATCAGTGAGAGAGACGAGCAGTACTTC. This sequence joins TRBV10-3 and TRBJ2-7; unclear D gene. The CDR3 spans 11 residues. Germline loops: CDR1 ENHRY, CDR2 SYGVKD. Trimming cost V 2 bases and J 5 bases, with 4 bases left between them.

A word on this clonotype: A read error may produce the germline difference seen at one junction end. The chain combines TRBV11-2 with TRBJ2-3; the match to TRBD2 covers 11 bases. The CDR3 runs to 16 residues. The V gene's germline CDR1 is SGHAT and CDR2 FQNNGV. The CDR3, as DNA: TGTGCCGGCAGGCCAACTAGCGGGGGCCCCACAGATACGCAGTATTTT. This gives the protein CAGRPTSGGPTDTQYF.

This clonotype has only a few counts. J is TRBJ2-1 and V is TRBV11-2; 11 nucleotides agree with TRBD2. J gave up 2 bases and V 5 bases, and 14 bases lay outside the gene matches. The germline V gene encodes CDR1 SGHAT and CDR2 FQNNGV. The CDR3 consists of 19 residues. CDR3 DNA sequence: TGTGCCAGCAGCCTACTCACGCGACTAGCGGGGTATCCCTACAATGAGCAGTTCTTC. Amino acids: CASSLLTRLAGYPYNEQFF.

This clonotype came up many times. As DNA, the CDR3 is TGTGCCACCAGCAGAGAACCGGGTAACTACGAGCAGTACTTC. Its protein is CATSREPGNYEQYF. The rearrangement uses TRBV15 and TRBJ2-7; D gene unclear. The germline CDR1 and CDR2 sequences are LNHNV and YYDKDF (reference sequence). V lost 0 bases to trimming and J lost 3 bases, with 9 bases between them. This CDR3 has 14 amino acids. The complete variable domain, with remaining parts taken from reference TRBV15 and TRBJ2-7, reads DAMVIQNPRYQVTQFGKPVTLSCSQTLNHNVMYWYQQKSSQAPKLLFHYYDKDFNNEADTPDNFQSRRPNTSFCFLDIRSPGLGDTAMYLCATSREPGNYEQYFGPGTRLTVT.

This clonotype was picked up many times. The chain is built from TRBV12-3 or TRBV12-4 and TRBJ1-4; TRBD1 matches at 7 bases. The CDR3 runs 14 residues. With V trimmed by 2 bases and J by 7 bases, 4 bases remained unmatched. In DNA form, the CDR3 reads TGTGCCAGCAGTTTAAGGGACAGAGGTGAAAAACTGTTTTTT. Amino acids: CASSLRDRGEKLFF.

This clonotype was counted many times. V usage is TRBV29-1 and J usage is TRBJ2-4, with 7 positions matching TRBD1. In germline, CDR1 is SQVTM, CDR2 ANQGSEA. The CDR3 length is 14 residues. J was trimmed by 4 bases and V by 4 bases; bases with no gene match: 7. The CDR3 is CSVAPSGQKNIQYF. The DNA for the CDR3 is TGCAGCGTTGCACCCTCGGGACAGAAAAACATTCAGTACTTC.

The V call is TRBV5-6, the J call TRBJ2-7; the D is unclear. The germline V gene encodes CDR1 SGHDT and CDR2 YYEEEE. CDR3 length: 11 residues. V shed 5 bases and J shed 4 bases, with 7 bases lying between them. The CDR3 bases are TGTGCCAGCAGTCAAAGATACGAGCAGTACTTC. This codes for CASSQRYEQYF.

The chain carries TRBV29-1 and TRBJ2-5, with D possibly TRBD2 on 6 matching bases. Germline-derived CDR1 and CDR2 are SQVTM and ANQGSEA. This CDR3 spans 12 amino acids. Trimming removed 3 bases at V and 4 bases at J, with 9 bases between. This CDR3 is CSVDGGAETQYF. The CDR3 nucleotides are TGCAGCGTTGACGGCGGGGCAGAGACCCAGTACTTC.

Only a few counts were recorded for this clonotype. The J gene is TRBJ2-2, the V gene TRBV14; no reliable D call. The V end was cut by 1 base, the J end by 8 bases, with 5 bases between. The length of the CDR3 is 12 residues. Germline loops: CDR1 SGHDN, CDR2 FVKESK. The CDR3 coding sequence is TGTGCCAGCAGCCAAGTGTCTGGGGAGCTGTTTTTT. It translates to CASSQVSGELFF.